This TCR beta chain was observed in a study of Ad26.COV2.S vaccination and SARS-CoV-2 variants. General study results and limits: Whether participants received vaccine or placebo, their non-spike TCR breadth was similar.

Remarks on this clone: Its antigen is undetermined.

Libraries were prepared by immunoSEQ multiplex PCR; TCRdb keeps only in-frame clonotypes and omits some of them. The top ten clones hold more than 3% of a sample with hundreds of thousands of clones, roughly 84% of them seen once. Treatment reported: some 19 received Ad26.COV2.S at low or high dose, single or two shots; 5 received placebo; per-sample allocation not given. Collection of samples fell on day 63 after the first vaccine or placebo injection. The starting material was peripheral blood, obtained in a trial of Ad26.COV2.S vaccine versus placebo. The sequence was collected from a person between 18 and 59 years old who received the Ad26.COV2.S COVID-19 vaccine or a placebo.

For the CDR3, the DNA is TGTGCCAGCAGGGGGTACAGGGGACATCAAGAGACCCAGTACTTC. Protein sequence: CASRGYRGHQETQYF. This chain links TRBV6-6 with TRBJ2-5, with 7 bases lining up with TRBD1. The germline V gene encodes CDR1 MNHNY and CDR2 SVGAGI (reference sequence). This CDR3 is built from 15 residues. V dropped 6 bases and J dropped 2; count of bases not matched to a gene: 9.